The T cell receptor (beta chain) under discussion was sequenced for a study of T cell repertoires in ileal Crohn's disease. Looking at the study overall: Thiopurines (about ten) or anti-TNF agents (18) were given postoperatively to about half.

Only in-frame clones appear in the TCRdb table, and some are missing; sequencing was by immunoSEQ multiplex PCR. This sample yields fewer than 20,000 clones, of which 80% to 90% are seen a single time; roughly 5.4% belongs to the top ten. Study-level results: Endoscopic recurrence occurred in every patient whose clonality exceeded 26.8%. Compared with non-smokers, active smokers at surgery showed more clonal expansions.

The germline gives CDR1 MNHNS, CDR2 SASEGT. V lost 10 bases and J lost 2; bases outside the gene matches: 7. This CDR3 has 15 residues. On this clone: Its antigen is currently unknown.

The TCR was taken from an adult with Crohn's disease. The sequencing sample was made of ileal tissue. The V gene is TRBV6-1, the J gene TRBJ2-1, with TRBD1 matching over 11 bases. This CDR3 is CATIPGQGAYNEQFF. CDR3 in DNA: TGTGCCACAATTCCGGGACAGGGGGCCTACAATGAGCAGTTCTTC.